This is a list of T cell receptor beta chains from one sample in a study of early T cells in non-severe SARS-CoV-2 infection. Using its own MiXCR run on the 5' RACE reads, TCRdb lists one record per CDR3 protein. The table includes about 23,000 distinct CDR3 sequences, approximately 5% detected once. Sequences were obtained from whole blood. The receptors here all came from an adult who was a healthcare worker with PCR-confirmed SARS-CoV-2 infection or an uninfected control (not recorded which). Each CDR3 is given without its conserved first and last residue.

v_gene | CDR3aa
TRBV9 | ASSVMADYDTDTQY
TRBV28 | ASRKTGDNYGYT
TRBV6-2/TRBV6-3 | ASSYVGVAYSPLH
TRBV4-2 | ASSPSGLAYEQY
TRBV19 | ASISQGTDTQY
TRBV20-1 | SALDPQETQY
TRBV3-1 | ASSQEWSTDTQY
TRBV20-1 | SHSPRTFPETQY
TRBV4-3 | ASRSGANEKLF
TRBV7-2 | ASSWENTGELF
TRBV6-1 | ASSAVGRVFQPQH
TRBV12-2 | ASRSLRGAPEDSPLH
TRBV7-8 | ASSLGRTGMGRAYEQY
TRBV6-1 | ASNEGPANYGYT
TRBV3-1 | ASSQGYTEAF
TRBV2 | ASNQEAYNEQF
TRBV2 | ASSKTSSQETQY
TRBV4-3 | ASSQEAAGAPAQETQY
TRBV10-3 | ATKDSSYEQY
TRBV10-1 | ASSESKAQETQY
TRBV5-1 | ASSLLGFGADTQY
TRBV10-2 | ASMGARLAKNIQY
TRBV5-4 | ASSRVAGSTDTQY
TRBV25-1 | ASSPGQVLYGYT
TRBV6-2/TRBV6-3 | ASRREGNQPQH
TRBV18 | ASSAVPETQY
TRBV13 | ASSSLGARVSYEQY
TRBV12-3/TRBV12-4 | ASRVAGTSETGELF
TRBV7-2 | ASSLEGWGYFYNEQF